What follows are 14 T cell receptor beta chains derived from one specimen sequenced in a study of T-cell reconstitution after alpha-beta-depleted transplantation in children (dated by TCRdb to 2016 to 2017). The sample's treatment or condition label, decoded: allogeneic hematopoietic cell transplantation with graft depleted of TCRalphabeta T cells and CD19 B cells. To prepare the library, PCR was applied. Instrument on record: Illumina HiSeq 2500. TCR libraries were prepared with molecular barcoding, using unique molecular identifiers to normalize TCRbeta repertoire quantification. The public reads were reanalyzed by TCRdb: fastp trimming at Q25, MiXCR alignment, in-frame beta chains only. Identical CDR3 protein sequences are pooled into one entry, listed with their most common genes and DNA. The sample table shows about 460,000 distinct CDR3 sequences, and over 9.5% are seen once. The ten largest clones take up around 2% of the sample.

The sequencing used PBMCs, collected before TCRalphabeta/CD19-depleted stem cell transplant. These receptors were taken from a child aged 2 to 15 with inherited bone marrow failure, due to receive a stem cell transplant.

Many counts were recorded for this clonotype. This rearrangement joins TRBV25-1 to TRBJ2-7, with D unresolved. This CDR3 region has 13 residues. V gave up 3 bases and J gave up 3 bases, with 9 bases separating them. Germline lookup yields CDR1 MGHDK and CDR2 SYGVNS. The CDR3 protein is CASSDWSYYEQYF. CDR3 nucleotides: TGTGCCAGCAGTGACTGGAGCTACTACGAGCAGTACTTC.

The chain has TRBV15 and TRBJ1-1; no clear D gene. The CDR3 spans 16 residues. The ends were cut back, 3 bases at V and 0 bases at J, with 14 bases in the middle. The germline V gene encodes CDR1 LNHNV and CDR2 YYDKDF (reference sequence). Here the CDR3 reads CATSSIHSPLNTEAFF. The CDR3 DNA follows: TGTGCCACCAGCAGCATACACAGCCCCCTGAACACTGAAGCTTTCTTT.

This clonotype was detected ten times or more. The V gene is TRBV20-1, the J gene TRBJ1-3; a possible D gene is TRBD1 (5 bases). Trimming removed 4 bases at V and 0 bases at J, with 7 bases between. This CDR3 comprises 13 residues. Germline-derived CDR1 and CDR2 are DFQATT and SNEGSKA (reference sequence). The CDR3 region is CSATRVSGNTIYF. The CDR3 DNA reads TGCAGTGCTACCAGGGTCTCTGGAAACACCATATATTTT.

The sample holds a few counts of this clonotype. The V gene is TRBV18, the J gene TRBJ2-2; D ambiguous. The CDR3 is 15 amino acids. V dropped 3 bases and J dropped 2 bases, with 10 bases sitting between them. CDR1 is KGHSH and CDR2 is LQKENI in the germline V gene. As DNA, the CDR3 is TGTGCCAGCTCACCTCGGGCCGATAACACCGGGGAGCTGTTTTTT. Amino acid sequence: CASSPRADNTGELFF.

The chain joins TRBV11-3 to TRBJ2-7; D not certain. This CDR3 spans 12 amino acids. V was clipped by 0 bases and J by 5 bases, with 5 bases between them. Germline V gene sequence: CDR1 SGHNT, CDR2 YENEEA. CDR3 in DNA: TGTGCCAGCAGCTTAGAGGCCCACGAGCAGTACTTC. Translating it yields CASSLEAHEQYF.

The rearrangement uses TRBV20-1 and TRBJ2-7; possible D gene TRBD1, 6 bases. This CDR3 is built from 14 residues. The V gene's germline CDR1 is DFQATT and CDR2 SNEGSKA (reference sequence). Trimming removed 6 bases at V and 4 bases at J, with 19 bases between. The CDR3 bases are TGCAGTGCCCGGTTGGGGGCCTTAAGATACGAGCAGTACTTC. Protein: CSARLGALRYEQYF.

This clonotype was counted ten times or more. This chain uses TRBV10-2 with TRBJ2-1; D is unresolved. V gave up 0 bases and J gave up 0 bases, with 9 bases separating them. CDR1 and CDR2 from the germline V gene are WSHSY and SAAADI. This CDR3 spans 16 amino acids. The CDR3 reads CASSESVGSSYNEQFF. DNA for the CDR3: TGCGCCAGCAGTGAGTCCGTGGGTAGCTCCTACAATGAGCAGTTCTTC.

This clonotype was seen many times. J is TRBJ2-7 and V is TRBV25-1; D gene unclear. The V and J ends lost 0 bases and 10 bases respectively, with 10 bases between them. The CDR3 has 12 residues. The germline gives CDR1 MGHDK, CDR2 SYGVNS. The chain's CDR3 is CASSEYMSTQYF. The CDR3, as DNA: TGTGCCAGCAGTGAATATATGAGTACCCAGTACTTC.

This chain uses TRBV10-3 with TRBJ2-1, with 7 bases fitting TRBD2. V lost 0 bases and J lost 0; bases outside the gene matches: 11. The length of the CDR3 is 19 residues. The germline V gene encodes CDR1 ENHRY and CDR2 SYGVKD. The CDR3 is CAISESLIAGTSSYNEQFF. The CDR3 DNA sequence: TGTGCCATCAGTGAGTCCCTGATAGCGGGCACCAGCTCCTACAATGAGCAGTTCTTC.

This clonotype was seen at least ten times. The rearrangement joins TRBV12-3 or TRBV12-4 to TRBJ2-4; perhaps TRBD1 as D (5 bases). This CDR3 region has 17 residues. Trimming stripped 5 bases from V and 0 bases from J, with 17 bases between. CDR3 nucleotide sequence: TGTGCCAGCAGTCCCCGAGGACAAGTACTAGCCAAAAACATTCAGTACTTC. Protein sequence: CASSPRGQVLAKNIQYF.

V usage is TRBV27 and J usage is TRBJ1-3, with no clear D. The V and J ends lost 0 bases and 0 bases respectively, with 15 bases between them. The length of the CDR3 is 18 residues. Germline V gene sequence: CDR1 MNHEY, CDR2 SMNVEV (reference sequence). The chain's CDR3 is CASSLSVWTASSGNTIYF. CDR3 coding DNA: TGTGCCAGCAGTTTATCGGTTTGGACTGCAAGCTCTGGAAACACCATATATTTT.

This clonotype was seen a few times. The chain combines TRBV4-1 with TRBJ2-7; 10 bases are a match to TRBD2. The junction had 11 bases not matched to a gene; V was cut back by 5 bases and J by 4 bases. The CDR3 length is 16 residues. Germline CDR1 and CDR2: MGHRA and YSYEKL. The CDR3 DNA follows: TGCGCCAGCAGCTATCAATCTAGCGGGAGTTTATACGAGCAGTACTTC. It yields the protein CASSYQSSGSLYEQYF.

The chain joins TRBV6-1 to TRBJ2-5, with D possibly matching TRBD2 (7 bases). CDR3 length equals 14 residues. Germline V gene sequence: CDR1 MNHNS, CDR2 SASEGT. The V and J ends lost 6 bases and 6 bases respectively, with 17 bases between them. Written as DNA, the CDR3 is TGTGCCAGCAGCCACTTGCGGGGGCTGAAGACCCAGTACTTC. Translated: CASSHLRGLKTQYF.

This clonotype has at least ten counts. J is TRBJ1-5 and V is TRBV6-2 or TRBV6-3; D perhaps matches TRBD1 (6 bases). Germline V gene lookup returns CDR1 MNHEY and CDR2 SVGEGT. The CDR3 runs 17 residues. V was cut by 0 bases and J by 0 bases, with 12 bases left in between. The CDR3 reads CASSYSRTVYSNQPQHF. The DNA for the CDR3 is TGTGCCAGCAGTTACTCCCGGACAGTTTATAGCAATCAGCCCCAGCATTTT.